This T cell receptor beta chain was identified in a study of T cell responses to AZD1222 COVID-19 vaccine. TCRdb's table, derived via immunoSEQ multiplex PCR, lists solely in-frame clones and lacks some. The sample includes about 100,000 clones, about 87% of them seen just once. Trimming took 2 bases from V and 4 from J; bases not matched to a gene: 5. The CDR3 is 14 amino acids. Germline-derived CDR1 and CDR2 are MDHEN and SYDVKM. The receptor was derived from an adult in good health. Specimen: peripheral blood, collected on day 0 of AZD1222 vaccination. The V gene is TRBV28, the J gene TRBJ2-7; 7 bases are a match to TRBD1. The CDR3 region has the DNA TGTGCCAGCAGTTTAGGGGGCAGGGGGTACGAGCAGTACTTC. Translated: CASSLGGRGYEQYF.